This T cell receptor (beta chain) was profiled in a study of cytomegalovirus exposure and HLA in healthy donors. Study-wide context: The study's early data release held about 80 million unique TCRs from HLA-typed donors.

Points from the study as a whole: Researchers reported in a later analysis that a missense DCLRE1C variant was tied to TCR beta V- and J-gene trimming. Rare TCR sequences predominated, though certain public TCRs were found in many donors.

In germline, CDR1 is SGHDT, CDR2 YYEEEE. This CDR3 is 14 amino acids long. Trimming shortened V by 4 bases and J by 3 bases, and 13 bases separated the two germline ends. This clone was seen just once. The antigen is unknown. PCR used 60 Vbeta primers and 13 Jbeta primers. Assay used: immunoSEQ multiplex PCR; TCRdb lists only in-frame clones, some missing. The sample lists around 93,000 clones, around 84% seen once, with about 3.5% in the top ten. Sequences were obtained from PBMCs. This clonotype was sampled from a woman between 40 and 50 years old in good health and CMV-seronegative. This sequence joins TRBV5-6 and TRBJ1-2, with D possibly being TRBD1 (5 bases). This CDR3 is CASSPGGVDYGYTF. The CDR3 DNA is TGTGCCAGCAGCCCGGGAGGGGTGGACTATGGCTACACCTTC.